The next 21 T cell receptor beta chains were all read from a single sample in a study of cytomegalovirus exposure and HLA in healthy donors (dated by TCRdb to the late 2010s). Libraries were constructed by the immunoSEQ multiplex PCR assay. The multiplex PCR relied on a mix of 60 forward primers for TCR Vbeta segments and 13 reverse primers for TCR Jbeta segments. TCRdb re-hosts the immuneACCESS table, in-frame sequences only. Its copies lack some clones; in the studies checked, an unresolved V gene accounts for under half of them, and the cause for the rest is not known. For this sample, the table gives 150,000 to 200,000 clones. 1% to 1.5% of the sample belongs to the ten largest clones. The material sequenced was PBMCs. The receptors here all came from an older woman in good health and CMV-seronegative.

The chain combines TRBV5-1 with TRBJ1-1, with D maybe TRBD1 (6 bases). Germline V CDR1 and CDR2: SGHRS, YFSETQ. V was cut by 4 bases and J by 0 bases, with 16 bases left in between. The CDR3 length is 16 residues. CDR3 sequence reads: CASSNRGGGMNTEAFF. The DNA of the CDR3 is TGCGCCAGCAGCAATAGGGGGGGCGGCATGAACACTGAAGCTTTCTTT.

The rearrangement uses TRBV13 and TRBJ2-5; 7 bases line up with TRBD1. The J call may be faulty, since TRBJ2-7 better matches the DNA end. Per germline, CDR1 PRHDT and CDR2 FYEKMQ (reference sequence). CDR3 length: 14 amino acids. In DNA form, the CDR3 reads TGTGCCAGCAGACGACGGGACAGTCTAAACGAGCAGTACTTC. Amino acids: CASRRRDSLNEQYF.

The genes are TRBV9 and TRBJ2-7, with TRBD1 matching 7 bases. CDR3 length: 13 residues. Germline V gives CDR1 SGDLS, CDR2 YYNGEE. V lost 3 bases and J lost 0; bases outside the gene matches: 0. The CDR3 bases are TGTGCCAGCAGCGCAGGGGGCTCCTACGAGCAGTACTTC. It translates to CASSAGGSYEQYF.

The chain joins TRBV7-9 to TRBJ1-1, with TRBD1 matching over 10 bases. CDR3 length equals 14 residues. CDR1 is SEHNR, CDR2 FQNEAQ, per germline (reference sequence). V lost 4 bases to trimming and J lost 4 bases; unmatched junction nucleotides: 3. The CDR3 region is CASSSGQGSTEAFF. CDR3 DNA: TGTGCCAGCAGCTCGGGACAGGGGAGCACTGAAGCTTTCTTT.

The J gene is TRBJ2-2, the V gene TRBV9; no clear D gene. The CDR3 covers 15 residues. V was cut by 4 bases and J by 1 base, with 11 bases left in between. Germline V CDR1 and CDR2: SGDLS, YYNGEE. CDR3 sequence: CASSSRQGNTGELFF. As DNA, the CDR3 is TGTGCCAGCAGCTCACGACAAGGGAACACCGGGGAGCTGTTTTTT.

The genes are TRBV7-9 and TRBJ1-1; 7 nucleotides line up with TRBD1. This CDR3 has 17 residues. Germline CDR1 and CDR2: SEHNR and FQNEAQ (reference sequence). The J segment lost 3 bases and the V segment lost 2 bases, leaving 12 bases of the junction unmatched. DNA for the CDR3: TGTGCCAGCAGCTTAAGATCCTACAGGGGCCAGGACACTGAAGCTTTCTTT. It is translated as CASSLRSYRGQDTEAFF. Using reference TRBV7-9 and TRBJ1-1 for the parts outside the CDR3, the full variable domain is DTGVSQNPRHKITKRGQNVTFRCDPISEHNRLYWYRQTLGQGPEFLTYFQNEAQLEKSRLLSDRFSAERPKGSFSTLEIQRTEQGDSAMYLCASSLRSYRGQDTEAFFGQGTRLTVV.

The chain joins TRBV9 to TRBJ2-2; D might be TRBD2 (5 bases). The CDR3 is made up of 15 amino acids. Germline CDR1 and CDR2: SGDLS and YYNGEE. V was shortened by 3 bases and J by 6 bases, with 15 bases between the two germline ends. CDR3 region: CASSGLAPGPGELFF. The CDR3 DNA follows: TGTGCCAGCAGCGGCCTAGCACCAGGCCCCGGGGAGCTGTTTTTT.

The gene calls are TRBV4-2 and TRBJ2-2; 8 bases are a match to TRBD2. The CDR3 has 21 amino acids. The V gene's germline CDR1 is LGHNA and CDR2 YNFKEQ. The V gene end was trimmed by 4 bases and the J gene end by 4 bases; junction bases not matched to a gene: 23. The DNA for the CDR3 is TGTGCCAGCAGCCTAAGATTACGCCTAGCGGGTGACACAACGGGCACCGGGGAGCTGTTTTTT. Amino acid sequence: CASSLRLRLAGDTTGTGELFF.

The J gene is TRBJ2-5, the V gene TRBV15; 9 bases are shared with TRBD2. The CDR3 has 14 residues. CDR1 is LNHNV and CDR2 is YYDKDF in the germline V gene (reference sequence). V shed 10 bases and J 1 base; nucleotides not matched to a gene: 7. CDR3 nucleotide sequence: TGTGCCATCTACGATAGCGGGGGCCAAGAGACCCAGTACTTC. Amino acids: CAIYDSGGQETQYF.

This sequence joins TRBV19 and TRBJ1-1; TRBD1 matches at 9 bases. The germline V gene encodes CDR1 LNHDA and CDR2 SQIVND (reference sequence). CDR3 length equals 14 residues. The ends lost 3 bases at V and 3 bases at J; junction bases unmatched: 2. Written as DNA, the CDR3 is TGTGCCAGTAGTATGGACAGGGGCGACACTGAAGCTTTCTTT. Protein product: CASSMDRGDTEAFF.

The chain couples TRBV5-8 to TRBJ1-1; weak D call: TRBD1 (5 bases). The germline CDR1 and CDR2 sequences are SGHTS and YDEGEE. This CDR3 is 13 amino acids long. The V end was cut by 1 base, the J end by 5 bases, with 9 bases between. The CDR3 reads CASSLWGGTEAFF. CDR3 DNA sequence: TGTGCCAGCAGCTTGTGGGGGGGGACTGAAGCTTTCTTT.

The V gene is TRBV5-8, the J gene TRBJ2-4; D is ambiguous. The germline V gene encodes CDR1 SGHTS and CDR2 YDEGEE. V was cut by 2 bases and J by 6 bases, with 12 bases left in between. CDR3 length: 14 residues. The CDR3 here is CASSLLKMRNIQYF. The CDR3 coding sequence is TGTGCCAGCAGCTTATTGAAAATGAGAAACATTCAGTACTTC.

The chain combines TRBV7-8 with TRBJ2-1; maybe TRBD1 (5 bases). CDR1 is SGHVS, CDR2 FQNEAQ, per germline. This CDR3 is 16 amino acids long. Trimming cost V 5 bases and J 8 bases, with 22 bases left between them. This CDR3 reads CASSPRAGKGVDEQFF. The CDR3 bases are TGTGCCAGCAGCCCCCGGGCAGGGAAGGGCGTGGATGAGCAGTTCTTC.

The chain uses TRBV7-5 and TRBJ1-1; TRBD1 was called by the table and not checked on the DNA. TRBV7-5 is shown as a pseudogene. The CDR3 consists of 15 residues. The CDR3 sequence is CVRSPSGSGGTEAFF. The CDR3 DNA reads as TGTGTCAGAAGCCCAAGCGGGTCAGGGGGCACTGAAGCTTTCTTT.

The chain is built from TRBV9 and TRBJ1-2; no clear D gene. The CDR3 is 13 amino acids. Germline values: CDR1 SGDLS, CDR2 YYNGEE. V was clipped by 4 bases and J by 7 bases, with 14 bases between them. In nucleotides, the CDR3 is TGTGCCAGCAGCTCTGCTGACAAGACTGGCTACACCTTC. It is translated as CASSSADKTGYTF.

The CDR3 reads CASSLASRGQETQYF. In DNA, the CDR3 is TGTGCCAGCAGCTTGGCCTCCCGGGGGCAAGAGACCCAGTACTTC. J is TRBJ2-5 and V is TRBV5-6; TRBD2 is a possible D gene (6 bases). The V end was cut by 0 bases, the J end by 2 bases, with 11 bases between. CDR3 length: 15 residues. Per the germline V gene, CDR1 is SGHDT and CDR2 is YYEEEE.

The chain links TRBV14 to TRBJ2-3; TRBD1 matches 10 bases. Germline CDR1 SGHDN, CDR2 FVKESK. The junction had 6 bases not matched to a gene; V was cut back by 4 bases and J by 2 bases. This CDR3 contains 16 residues. Here the CDR3 reads CASSPGQGRDTDTQYF. CDR3 coding DNA: TGTGCCAGCAGCCCGGGACAGGGGAGGGACACAGATACGCAGTATTTT.

The V gene is TRBV6-5, the J gene TRBJ1-4, with 8 bases lining up with TRBD1. The V segment lost 6 bases and the J segment 5 bases; nucleotides outside the gene matches: 5. Germline lookup yields CDR1 MNHEY and CDR2 SVGAGI. The CDR3 has 14 residues. Here the CDR3 DNA reads TGTGCCAGCAGGCGACAGGGGCGGAATGAAAAACTGTTTTTT. Translation: CASRRQGRNEKLFF.

This chain connects TRBV7-2 to TRBJ2-2; D might be TRBD1 (6 bases). Germline CDR1 is SGHTA and CDR2 is FQGNSA. V was pared by 3 bases and J by 4 bases, with 18 bases between. The length of the CDR3 is 17 residues. CDR3 DNA sequence: TGTGCCAGCAGCTTCACAGGGCTCGGGGTAACCACCGGGGAGCTGTTTTTT. This sequence encodes CASSFTGLGVTTGELFF.

The chain links TRBV10-1 to TRBJ2-3, with a tentative D call TRBD2 (7 bases). V gave up 3 bases and J gave up 3 bases, with 19 bases separating them. Germline values: CDR1 WNHNN, CDR2 SYGVQD (reference sequence). CDR3 length: 17 residues. CDR3 region: CASSDSPPGGETDTQYF. The CDR3 region has the DNA TGCGCCAGCAGTGACTCCCCCCCGGGGGGCGAGACAGATACGCAGTATTTT.

The rearrangement links TRBV6-6 to TRBJ1-1; no reliable D call. V lost 0 bases and J 11 bases, leaving 10 bases between the germline ends. From germline, CDR1 is MNHNY and CDR2 SVGAGI (reference sequence). The CDR3 contains 12 residues. DNA for the CDR3: TGTGCCAGCAGTTACTCCGAGGTGTATGCTTTCTTT. Translated, it gives CASSYSEVYAFF.